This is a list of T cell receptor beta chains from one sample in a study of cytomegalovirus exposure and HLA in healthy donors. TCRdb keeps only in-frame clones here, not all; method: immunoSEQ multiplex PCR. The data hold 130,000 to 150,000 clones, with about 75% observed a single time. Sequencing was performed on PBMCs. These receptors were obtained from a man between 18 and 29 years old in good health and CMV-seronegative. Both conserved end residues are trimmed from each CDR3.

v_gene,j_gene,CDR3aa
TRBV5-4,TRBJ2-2,ASSSRQSGTNTGELF
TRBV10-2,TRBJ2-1,ASSYQTSYNEQF
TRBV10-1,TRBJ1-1,ASSERHNTEAF
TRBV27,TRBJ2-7,ASSLGTSYEQY
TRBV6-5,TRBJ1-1,ASSYSPQGWTEAF
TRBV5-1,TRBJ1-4,ASSWTTGGFEKLF
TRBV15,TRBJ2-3,ATSRDFRGESQY
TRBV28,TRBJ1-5,ASSFLGGHNSNQPQH
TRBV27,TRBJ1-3,ASSPLDRDSGNTIY
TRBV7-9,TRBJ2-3,ASSLPGGFKVDTQY
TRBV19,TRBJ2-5,ASSMTSEQETQY
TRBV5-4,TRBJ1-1,ASTQTATTNTEAF
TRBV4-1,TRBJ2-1,ASSPVGQGRYNEQF
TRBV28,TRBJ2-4,ASSLAGVAKNIQY
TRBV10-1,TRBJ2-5,ASSDRQGARETQY
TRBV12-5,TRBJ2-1,ASGLSIGSLAGLNEQF
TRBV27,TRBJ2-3,ASKREVGTDTQY
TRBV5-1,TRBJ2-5,ASSETSGGALGETQY
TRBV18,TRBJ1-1,ASSPQLGRNTEAF
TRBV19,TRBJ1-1,ASSRTITGSPEAF
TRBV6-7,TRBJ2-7,ASSSVAGGITYEQY
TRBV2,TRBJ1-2,ASSEDRGRGYT
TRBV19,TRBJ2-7,ASSMDDSQSSYEQY
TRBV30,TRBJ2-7,AWSTTGGSYEQY
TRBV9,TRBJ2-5,ASSRQPQETQY
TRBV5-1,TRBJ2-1,ASSSGQGNEQF
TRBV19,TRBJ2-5,ASSGSRQETQY
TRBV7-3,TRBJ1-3,ASSFVQARDFSGNTIY
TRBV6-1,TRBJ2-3,ASSANRGLSTDTQY
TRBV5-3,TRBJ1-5,ARSYNRGPNQPQH
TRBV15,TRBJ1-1,ATSTDRTGGFTEAF
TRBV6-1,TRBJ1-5,AITINRSSNQPQH
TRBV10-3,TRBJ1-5,AISDRESNQPQH
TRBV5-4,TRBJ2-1,ASSLVAGDNEQF
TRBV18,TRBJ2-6,ASSPTGGAPGANVLT
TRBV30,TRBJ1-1,ASDRGWGAEAF
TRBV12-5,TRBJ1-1,ASGYVTGAYTEAF
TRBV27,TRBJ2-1,ASSFKGAGNEQF
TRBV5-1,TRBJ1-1,ASSLGLTESNTEAF
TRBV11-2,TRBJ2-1,ASSLVLAGGEQF
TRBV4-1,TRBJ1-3,ASSHDRDRSSGNTIY
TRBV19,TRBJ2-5,ASSEGQGASETQY
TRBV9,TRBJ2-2,ASLAGEGTGELF
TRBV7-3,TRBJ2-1,ASSLRTGSSYNEQF
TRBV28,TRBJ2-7,ASSLRLAGYEQY
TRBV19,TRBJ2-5,ASSKGLAGRIKETQY
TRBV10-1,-,ASSLTGSKNEQY
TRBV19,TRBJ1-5,ASSSEFNQPQH
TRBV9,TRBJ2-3,ASSVVSSGNTDTQY
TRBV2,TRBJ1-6,ASSESHRDNSPLH
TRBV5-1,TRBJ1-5,ASSWTGGAQPQH
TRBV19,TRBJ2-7,ASSGPGWYEQY
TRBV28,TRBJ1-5,ASSAQGQPQH
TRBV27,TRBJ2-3,ASSLLPAGDRTDTQY
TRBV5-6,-,ASSFGDRSYEQY
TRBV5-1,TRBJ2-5,ASSLPSTSGGAGETQY
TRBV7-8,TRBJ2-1,ASSFAGTNNEQF